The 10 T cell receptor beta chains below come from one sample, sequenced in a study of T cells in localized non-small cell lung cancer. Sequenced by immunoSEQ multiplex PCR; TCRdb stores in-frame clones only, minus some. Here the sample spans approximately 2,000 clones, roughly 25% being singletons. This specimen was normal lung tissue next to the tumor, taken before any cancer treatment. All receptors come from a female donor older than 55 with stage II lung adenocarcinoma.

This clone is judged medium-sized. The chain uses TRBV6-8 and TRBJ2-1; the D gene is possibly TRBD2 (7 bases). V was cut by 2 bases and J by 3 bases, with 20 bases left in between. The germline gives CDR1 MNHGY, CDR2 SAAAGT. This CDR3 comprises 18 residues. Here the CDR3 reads CASSYQRDTSQGYNEQFF. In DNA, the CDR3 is TGTGCCAGCAGTTACCAGCGGGACACTTCACAGGGCTACAATGAGCAGTTCTTC.

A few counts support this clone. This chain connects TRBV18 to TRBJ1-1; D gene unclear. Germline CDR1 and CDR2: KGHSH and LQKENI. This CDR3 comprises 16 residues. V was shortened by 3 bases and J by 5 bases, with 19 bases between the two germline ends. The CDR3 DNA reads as TGTGCCAGCTCACCGGTGGGGAGAGTTAGCGGGACTGAAGCTTTCTTT. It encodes CASSPVGRVSGTEAFF.

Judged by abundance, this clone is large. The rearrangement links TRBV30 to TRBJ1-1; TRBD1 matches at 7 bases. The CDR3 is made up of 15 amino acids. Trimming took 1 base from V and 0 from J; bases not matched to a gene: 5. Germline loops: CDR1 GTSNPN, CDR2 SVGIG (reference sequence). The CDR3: CAWSDRGGMNTEAFF. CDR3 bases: TGTGCCTGGAGTGACAGAGGGGGCATGAACACTGAAGCTTTCTTT.

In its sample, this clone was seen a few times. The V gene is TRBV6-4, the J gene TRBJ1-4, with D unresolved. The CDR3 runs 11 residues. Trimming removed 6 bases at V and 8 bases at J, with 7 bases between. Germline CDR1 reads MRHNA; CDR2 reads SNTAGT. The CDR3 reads CASRAVEKLFF. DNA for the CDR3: TGTGCCAGCAGAGCCGTGGAAAAACTGTTTTTT.

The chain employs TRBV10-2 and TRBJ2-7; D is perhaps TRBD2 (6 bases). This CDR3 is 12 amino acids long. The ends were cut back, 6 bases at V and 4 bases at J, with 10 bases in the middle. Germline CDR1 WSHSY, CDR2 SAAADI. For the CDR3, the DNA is TGCGCCAGCAGACGGGAGTCTTACGAGCAGTACTTC. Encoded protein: CASRRESYEQYF.

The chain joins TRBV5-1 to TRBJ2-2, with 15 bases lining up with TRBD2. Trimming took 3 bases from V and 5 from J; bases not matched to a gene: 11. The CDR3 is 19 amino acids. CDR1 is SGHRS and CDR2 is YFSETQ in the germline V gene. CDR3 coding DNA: TGCGCCAGCAGCTCTAGGACTAGCGGGAGGGCAGCGGTAACCGGGGAGCTGTTTTTT. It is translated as CASSSRTSGRAAVTGELFF. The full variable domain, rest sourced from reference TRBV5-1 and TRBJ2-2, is KAGVTQTPRYLIKTRGQQVTLSCSPISGHRSVSWYQQTPGQGLQFLFEYFSETQRNKGNFPGRFSGRQFSNSRSEMNVSTLELGDSALYLCASSSRTSGRAAVTGELFFGEGSRLTVL.

This CDR3 reads CAWSAGRGNTEAFF. The CDR3 nucleotides read TGTGCCTGGAGCGCGGGACGGGGGAACACTGAAGCTTTCTTT. V gene TRBV30 combines with J gene TRBJ1-1, with D possibly being TRBD1 (5 bases). The germline V gene encodes CDR1 GTSNPN and CDR2 SVGIG (reference sequence). There are 14 residues in the CDR3. The V end lost 3 bases, the J end lost 1 base, and 12 bases lay between the germline ends.

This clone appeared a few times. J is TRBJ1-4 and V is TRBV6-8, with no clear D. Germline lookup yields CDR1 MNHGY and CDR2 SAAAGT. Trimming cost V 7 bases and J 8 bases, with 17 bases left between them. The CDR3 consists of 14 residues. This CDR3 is CASNLRRGPEKLFF. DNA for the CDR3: TGTGCCAGCAATCTAAGAAGAGGGCCCGAAAAACTGTTTTTT.

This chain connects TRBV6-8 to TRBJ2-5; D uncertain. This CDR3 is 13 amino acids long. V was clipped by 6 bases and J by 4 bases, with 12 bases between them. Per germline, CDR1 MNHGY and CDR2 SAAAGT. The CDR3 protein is CASSPVTRETQYF. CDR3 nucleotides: TGTGCCAGCAGCCCTGTAACACGAGAGACCCAGTACTTC.

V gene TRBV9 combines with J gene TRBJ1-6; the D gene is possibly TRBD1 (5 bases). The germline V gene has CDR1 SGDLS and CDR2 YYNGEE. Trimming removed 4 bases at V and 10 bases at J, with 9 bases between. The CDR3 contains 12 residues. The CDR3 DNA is TGTGCCAGCAGCCTCGGGGGATCACCCCTCCACTTT. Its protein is CASSLGGSPLHF. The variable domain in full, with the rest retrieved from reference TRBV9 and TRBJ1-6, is DSGVTQTPKHLITATGQRVTLRCSPRSGDLSVYWYQQSLDQGLQFLIQYYNGEERAKGNILERFSAQQFPDLHSELNLSSLELGDSALYFCASSLGGSPLHFGNGTRLTVT.